The rows below give T cell receptor beta chains drawn from one sample of a study of shared clonotypes between healthy human individuals. Sequencing used immunoSEQ multiplex PCR; TCRdb keeps in-frame clones, though not all of them. This sample yields fewer than 100,000 clones, of which under 70% are seen a single time; about 42% belongs to the top ten. Sequenced input: memory CD8+ T cells sorted from blood. These receptors were obtained from a man younger than 40 in good health. Both conserved end residues are part of each CDR3. The D gene is left open where the match is weak. For some rows the clone size is stated as once, few or many, or as a class when expanded; others skip it.

>-|TRBV25-1|TRBJ1-4|-
CASSWGSEKLFF
TGTGCCAGCAGTTGGGGGAGCGAAAAACTGTTTTTT
>-|TRBV5-6|TRBJ2-3|-
CASSLGASIVDTQYF
TGTGCCAGCAGCTTGGGAGCGAGTATTGTTGATACGCAGTATTTT
>-|TRBV28|TRBJ1-1|-
CASSTTQVSNTEAFF
TGTGCCAGCAGTACCACCCAGGTGTCGAACACTGAAGCTTTCTTT
>-|TRBV29-1|TRBJ2-5|once
CSVSPGVETQYF
TGCAGCGTTTCCCCGGGTGTCGAGACCCAGTACTTC
>TRBD1|TRBV28|TRBJ1-2|-
CASRTTGTGNYGYTF
TGTGCCAGCAGGACAACCGGGACAGGGAACTATGGCTACACCTTC
>TRBD1|TRBV5-1|TRBJ2-7|-
CASSLHGTGHEQYF
TGCGCCAGCAGCTTGCACGGGACAGGGCACGAGCAGTACTTC
>-|TRBV18|TRBJ2-5|-
CASSYQETQYF
TGTGCCAGCTCGTACCAAGAGACCCAGTACTTC
>-|TRBV27|TRBJ2-1|-
CASSSVGAGGNEQFF
TGTGCCAGCAGTTCAGTGGGAGCCGGGGGCAATGAGCAGTTCTTC
>-|TRBV10-2|TRBJ2-7|-
CATGLNSYEQYF
TGCGCCACCGGACTGAATTCCTACGAGCAGTACTTC
>-|TRBV19|TRBJ1-4|-
CASNTNKGATNEKLFF
TGTGCCAGTAATACCAACAAGGGAGCAACTAATGAAAAACTGTTTTTT
>TRBD2|TRBV27|TRBJ2-3|-
CASGTRVSQYTDTQYF
TGTGCCAGCGGGACTAGAGTTTCCCAATACACAGATACGCAGTATTTT
>-|TRBV11-3|TRBJ2-1|-
CASSPGRAETYDNEQFF
TGTGCCAGCAGCCCCGGACGGGCGGAGACTTACGACAATGAGCAGTTCTTC
>TRBD2|TRBV28|TRBJ2-5|-
CASGLAGSETQYF
TGTGCCTCGGGACTAGCGGGAAGTGAGACCCAGTACTTC
>-|TRBV19|TRBJ2-1|once
CASSIDGGGPYNEQFF
TGTGCCAGTAGTATAGATGGGGGGGGCCCCTACAATGAGCAGTTCTTC
>-|TRBV7-7|TRBJ2-3|-
CASSSSQTDTQYF
TGTGCCAGCAGCTCCAGCCAAACAGATACGCAGTATTTT
>TRBD2|TRBV6-5|TRBJ2-2|few
CASSYSREGPDGELFF
TGTGCCAGCAGTTACTCGCGGGAGGGCCCTGACGGGGAGCTGTTTTTT
>TRBD1|TRBV7-8|TRBJ2-6|-
CASSLRDRGLGSGANVLTF
TGTGCCAGCAGCTTACGGGACAGGGGGCTAGGGTCTGGGGCCAACGTCCTGACTTTC
>TRBD1|TRBV9|TRBJ2-3|few
CASSPSTGGSPIF
TGTGCCAGCAGCCCATCGACAGGGGGGTCACCGATTTTT
>-|TRBV11-2|TRBJ2-6|-
CASSPPGVSSFSGANVLTF
TGTGCCAGCAGCCCACCTGGGGTCAGCTCCTTCTCTGGGGCCAACGTCCTGACTTTC
>TRBD1|TRBV11-2|TRBJ2-3|-
CASSPPPRGQVNTDTQYF
TGTGCCAGCAGCCCACCTCCCAGGGGGCAAGTTAACACAGATACGCAGTATTTT
>-|TRBV2|TRBJ2-4|-
CASSVRLNIQYF
TGTGCCAGCTCAGTCCGTCTAAACATTCAGTACTTC
>TRBD1|TRBV5-6|TRBJ1-2|-
CASYQQGMLYGYTF
TGTGCCAGCTACCAACAGGGGATGCTCTATGGCTACACCTTC
>-|TRBV20-1|TRBJ2-3|-
CSARFPDTQYF
TGCAGTGCTAGATTTCCAGATACGCAGTATTTT
>-|TRBV5-4|TRBJ1-3|once
CASSLTNNPGNTIYF
TGTGCCAGCAGCTTAACAAACAATCCTGGAAACACCATATATTTT
>TRBD1|TRBV7-9|TRBJ1-5|-
CASQETGTGIQPQHF
TGTGCCAGCCAGGAGACCGGGACAGGGATCCAGCCCCAGCATTTT
>-|TRBV7-6|TRBJ1-4|few
CASSPHGEKLFF
TGTGCCAGCAGCCCACATGGGGAAAAACTGTTTTTT
>TRBD1|TRBV5-4|TRBJ2-3|once
CASSHGQGRTDTQYF
TGTGCCAGCAGCCACGGACAGGGAAGAACAGATACGCAGTATTTT
>-|TRBV5-6|TRBJ1-4|few
CASSLALGTNEKLFF
TGTGCCAGCAGCTTGGCTCTAGGGACAAATGAAAAACTGTTTTTT
>TRBD2|TRBV6-1|TRBJ2-2|many
CASSESASGTGELFF
TGTGCCAGCAGTGAAAGTGCTAGCGGCACCGGGGAGCTGTTTTTT
>-|TRBV7-2|TRBJ2-3|once
CASSSGGYNSYTDTQYF
TGTGCCAGCAGCTCCGGGGGCTACAACTCTTACACAGATACGCAGTATTTT
>-|TRBV28|TRBJ2-7|medium-sized
CASRQGHNYEQYF
TGTGCCAGCAGGCAGGGACATAACTACGAGCAGTACTTC
>TRBD2|TRBV10-1|TRBJ2-1|-
CASRSLAGAYNEQFF
TGCGCCAGCAGGTCACTAGCGGGAGCGTACAATGAGCAGTTCTTC
>TRBD1|TRBV18|TRBJ2-5|-
CASSRKGTGFPETQYF
TGTGCCAGCTCACGAAAGGGGACAGGGTTTCCAGAGACCCAGTACTTC
>-|TRBV27|TRBJ2-6|-
CASSLEGAGANVLTF
TGTGCCAGCAGTTTAGAGGGGGCTGGGGCCAACGTCCTGACTTTC
>-|TRBV9|TRBJ1-4|-
CASSVAGRGVEKLFF
TGTGCCAGCAGCGTAGCCGGCAGGGGCGTTGAAAAACTGTTTTTT
>TRBD1|TRBV30|TRBJ2-7|-
CAWSTGTGSYEQYF
TGTGCCTGGAGTACCGGGACAGGGAGCTACGAGCAGTACTTC
>TRBD1|TRBV7-4|TRBJ1-5|-
CASSIDGQGGDQPQHF
TGTGCCAGCAGCATTGACGGACAGGGAGGGGATCAGCCCCAGCATTTT
>TRBD2|TRBV28|TRBJ2-2|few
CASSLSVGLANTGELFF
TGTGCCAGCAGTTTGAGCGTGGGACTAGCGAACACCGGGGAGCTGTTTTTT
>-|TRBV7-2|TRBJ1-5|few
CASSRVVADSNQPQHF
TGTGCCAGCAGCCGCGTAGTCGCGGATAGCAATCAGCCCCAGCATTTT
>TRBD1|TRBV28|TRBJ1-5|-
CASSLWTGLQPQHF
TGTGCCAGCAGTTTATGGACAGGGCTTCAGCCCCAGCATTTT
>-|TRBV6-6|TRBJ1-2|-
CASSYGKGVDYGYTF
TGTGCCAGCAGTTATGGGAAAGGGGTGGACTATGGCTACACCTTC
>TRBD2|TRBV27|TRBJ2-1|-
CASSLPTSGRFPFNEQFF
TGTGCCAGCAGTCTCCCGACTAGCGGGAGGTTCCCATTCAATGAGCAGTTCTTC
>-|TRBV2|TRBJ2-1|-
CASGPPSVNEQFF
TGTGCCAGCGGACCCCCTAGCGTGAATGAGCAGTTCTTC
>-|TRBV5-1|TRBJ2-3|-
CASSFRGSLSTDTQYF
TGCGCCAGCAGCTTTCGGGGGAGTCTAAGCACAGATACGCAGTATTTT
>-|TRBV7-2|TRBJ2-2|-
CASIPSVRGPTGELFF
TGTGCCAGCATCCCCTCAGTCCGAGGGCCCACCGGGGAGCTGTTTTTT
>TRBD2|TRBV4-2|TRBJ2-7|-
CASSQEAGGAYEQYF
TGTGCCAGCAGCCAAGAAGCGGGAGGGGCCTACGAGCAGTACTTC
>TRBD1|TRBV25-1|TRBJ2-7|-
CASSRQGPGSYEQYF
TGTGCCAGCAGTAGACAGGGACCCGGCTCCTACGAGCAGTACTTC